A selection of T cell receptor beta chains follows, all from one sample in a study of monozygotic twins with inflammatory bowel disease. Using the 5' RACE reads, TCRdb records one entry per CDR3 protein without DNA. The table lists approximately 390,000 distinct CDR3 sequences. The sequenced sample consisted of blood. These receptors all come from a human donor with ulcerative colitis or Crohn's disease, or a healthy co-twin of an affected twin (not recorded which). CDR3s include the opening cysteine and the closing phenylalanine or tryptophan.

v_call	j_call	cdr3_aa
TRBV30	TRBJ1-6	CASKLQGATYNSPLHF
TRBV11-1	TRBJ2-5	CASSPGRGSGTVYQETQYF
TRBV5-1	TRBJ1-1	CASSRGAGTEAFF
TRBV6-1	TRBJ2-6	CASSDRVGGANVLTF
TRBV20-1	TRBJ2-3	CIPNGRRNITSRRPDTQYF
TRBV6-2/TRBV6-3	TRBJ1-1	CASRQNRGSTEAFF
TRBV7-9	TRBJ2-5	CASSLPRLAPQETQYF
TRBV25-1	TRBJ2-6	CASSVGSGANVLTF
TRBV6-1	TRBJ2-2	CASIPMTGFAGELFF
TRBV6-1	TRBJ2-5	CASRASGWETQYF
TRBV5-4	TRBJ2-1	CASSFNLAGYYEQFF
TRBV24-1	TRBJ2-6	CATSDLDSPNVLTF
TRBV7-6	TRBJ1-5	CASSPKADLPQHF
TRBV11-1	TRBJ2-6	CASSLYRGLPSGANVLTF
TRBV18	TRBJ1-1	CASSPKGLGDEAFF
TRBV6-5	TRBJ1-1	CASSYLDSPEAFF
TRBV6-5	TRBJ1-1	CASSYSNRGDPVLMTFF
TRBV7-2	TRBJ1-4	CASSLRPRENEKLFF
TRBV28	TRBJ1-1	CASKLGTGTEAFF
TRBV18	TRBJ2-1	CASSPSAARGQFF
TRBV25-1	TRBJ2-5	CASSEGTSGGLRETQYF
TRBV28	TRBJ2-3	CASSYTPGPGLAPPNTQYF
TRBV12-3/TRBV12-4	TRBJ1-3	CAIKKGGNTIYF
TRBV7-6	TRBJ2-7	CASSLGFGGEQYF
TRBV5-1	TRBJ2-5	CASSPRGASQETQYF
TRBV4-3	TRBJ1-5	CASSHAGTAQPHHF
TRBV13	TRBJ1-2	CASSSSGAYGYTF
TRBV20-1	TRBJ2-5	CSAPLGPYQETQYF
TRBV3-1	TRBJ1-1	CASSPSGVLPEAFF
TRBV10-3	TRBJ2-3	CAISENSGDTLSTDTQYF
TRBV20-1	TRBJ1-2	CSASTAQVIYGYTF
TRBV12-3/TRBV12-4	TRBJ2-1	CASSLLPGQYYNEQFF
TRBV9	TRBJ1-3	CASSVATEAGNTIYF
TRBV5-5	TRBJ1-2	CASSLAELSNYGYTF
TRBV2	TRBJ2-2	CATRDTMNTGELFF
TRBV10-3	TRBJ2-7	CAISEAGQGVSYEQYF
TRBV7-6	TRBJ1-1	CASSSRDRVTEAFF
TRBV28	TRBJ2-7	CASRGQGGGEQYF
TRBV12-3/TRBV12-4	TRBJ1-1	CASSSWATEAFF
TRBV7-2	TRBJ2-7	CASSPFRQVIYEQYF
TRBV4-3	TRBJ2-7	CASSPAARGGSYEQYF
TRBV5-1	TRBJ1-1	CASKGWTEAFF
TRBV27	TRBJ2-7	CASSIRDRGIYEQYF
TRBV24-1	TRBJ1-4	CATSERSPGRQFF
TRBV3-1	TRBJ2-3	CASSQILASDTDTQYF
TRBV10-3	TRBJ2-1	CAISGAAGLDSYNEQFF
TRBV3-1	TRBJ2-5	CASSTGTSGPQETQYF
TRBV6-2/TRBV6-3	TRBJ2-5	CASSYEETQYF
TRBV7-7	TRBJ2-5	CASSLRLAGLETQYF